Following are 18 T cell receptor beta chains from one sample sequenced in a study of shared clonotypes between healthy human individuals. The assay was immunoSEQ multiplex PCR, and TCRdb's table has in-frame clones only and misses some. The sample yields a few million clones, roughly 92% seen once. Sequencing used naive CD4+ T cells from PBMCs. Sample subset: CD45RA+ positively selected. Every receptor here comes from a man between 18 and 35 years old in good health. Some clones in this sample may be carry-over from other donors' samples.

The chain couples TRBV12-5 to TRBJ1-4; weak D call: TRBD1 (6 bases). The CDR3 spans 19 residues. V lost 9 bases and J lost 2, with 28 bases in between. Per germline, CDR1 LGHNT and CDR2 FRNRAP. CDR3 amino acids: CARPRQVGIHGATNEKLFF. CDR3 sequence (DNA): TGTGCTAGACCAAGACAGGTTGGAATACATGGGGCTACTAATGAAAAACTGTTTTTT.

This clone was counted a few times. V gene TRBV27 combines with J gene TRBJ1-2; tentative D call: TRBD1 (5 bases). CDR1 and CDR2 from the germline V gene are MNHEY and SMNVEV (reference sequence). This CDR3 contains 13 residues. The V and J ends lost 3 bases and 7 bases respectively, with 12 bases between them. DNA for the CDR3: TGTGCCAGCAGTTTGGGTACGGGGGGTGGCTACACCTTC. This encodes CASSLGTGGGYTF.

V usage is TRBV5-8 and J usage is TRBJ2-1, with 8 bases aligning to TRBD2. Germline assignment: CDR1 SGHTS and CDR2 YDEGEE. CDR3 length equals 16 residues. V lost 1 base to trimming and J lost 3 bases; unmatched junction nucleotides: 6. The CDR3 DNA reads TGTGCCAGCAGCTTGCTTGGGACTAGGCGCTACAATGAGCAGTTCTTC. Translating gives CASSLLGTRRYNEQFF.

A remark on this clone: The same CDR3 is also encoded by other DNA sequences in this sample. The chain carries TRBV9 and TRBJ2-1; no definite D call. The CDR3 is 11 residues long. V was cut by 3 bases and J by 9 bases, with 7 bases left in between. CDR1 is SGDLS and CDR2 is YYNGEE in the germline V gene. CDR3 in DNA: TGTGCCAGCAGCGCGCCCGGTGAGCAGTTCTTC. Residues: CASSAPGEQFF.

The chain uses TRBV28 and TRBJ2-2; TRBD1 agrees at 8 bases. The germline V gene has CDR1 MDHEN and CDR2 SYDVKM. V gave up 6 bases and J gave up 1 base; unmatched junction bases: 4. The CDR3 extends over 15 amino acids. CDR3 sequence: CASRDRGRNTGELFF. The CDR3 DNA reads as TGTGCCAGCAGAGACAGGGGCAGGAACACCGGGGAGCTGTTTTTT.

The rearrangement links TRBV11-2 to TRBJ2-7; D gene unclear. The ends were cut back, 0 bases at V and 0 bases at J, with 12 bases in the middle. Germline V gene sequence: CDR1 SGHAT, CDR2 FQNNGV. The CDR3 extends over 16 amino acids. The CDR3 DNA follows: TGTGCCAGCAGCTTAGATCGTTTGAGGAGCTCCTACGAGCAGTACTTC. Protein: CASSLDRLRSSYEQYF.

The chain is built from TRBV14 and TRBJ2-3, with a tentative D call TRBD2 (5 bases). There are 14 residues in the CDR3. V was shortened by 5 bases and J by 6 bases, with 15 bases between the two germline ends. CDR1 and CDR2 from the germline V gene are SGHDN and FVKESK. The CDR3 bases are TGTGCCAGCAGCGCGTCTAGCCCGGCGGATACGCAGTATTTT. It codes for CASSASSPADTQYF.

The CDR3 nucleotides are TGTGCCAGCAGCTTGGGGCCCGGACTAGGGGGGGCAGATACGCAGTATTTT. Translating gives CASSLGPGLGGADTQYF. V and J are TRBV5-4 and TRBJ2-3, with a weak D call TRBD2 (7 bases). V lost 0 bases and J lost 4, with 18 bases in between. Germline loops: CDR1 SGHNT, CDR2 YYREEE (reference sequence). The CDR3 is made up of 17 amino acids.

In this sample, this clone turned up once. This sequence joins TRBV7-6 and TRBJ2-3, with 7 positions matching TRBD2. This CDR3 comprises 18 residues. J was trimmed by 1 base and V by 5 bases; bases with no gene match: 15. The germline CDR1 and CDR2 sequences are SGHVS and FNYEAQ. DNA for the CDR3: TGTGCCAGCAGCGTACTAGCGCCCTTAGGGTTTGGCACAGATACGCAGTATTTT. This encodes CASSVLAPLGFGTDTQYF.

This sequence joins TRBV28 and TRBJ1-6; D remains ambiguous. The ends were cut back, 4 bases at V and 11 bases at J, with 9 bases in the middle. The length of the CDR3 is 12 residues. Germline values: CDR1 MDHEN, CDR2 SYDVKM. CDR3 DNA sequence: TGTGCCAGCAGTTCACGGGTGGCACCCCTCCACTTT. It yields the protein CASSSRVAPLHF.

The rearrangement links TRBV27 to TRBJ1-5; D might be TRBD1 (6 bases). Per the germline V gene, CDR1 is MNHEY and CDR2 is SMNVEV (reference sequence). V was pared by 6 bases and J by 0 bases, with 24 bases between. The CDR3 has 19 amino acids. The CDR3 sequence is CASRPAPAGVASSNQPQHF. The CDR3 bases are TGTGCCAGCAGACCCGCCCCGGCAGGGGTAGCTAGTAGCAATCAGCCCCAGCATTTT.

This chain connects TRBV19 to TRBJ1-5; maybe TRBD1 (6 bases). Germline V gene data show CDR1 as LNHDA and CDR2 as SQIVND (reference sequence). This CDR3 has 13 residues. V was shortened by 6 bases and J by 5 bases, with 11 bases between the two germline ends. The chain's CDR3 is CASSVDSYQPQHF. Written as DNA, the CDR3 is TGTGCCAGTAGCGTGGACAGCTATCAGCCCCAGCATTTT.

The chain employs TRBV28 and TRBJ2-2; 8 bases are a match to TRBD2. The CDR3 extends over 16 amino acids. CDR1 and CDR2 (germline): MDHEN, SYDVKM. Trimming took 3 bases from V and 5 from J; bases not matched to a gene: 8. This chain's CDR3 is CASSFWAGGGTGELFF. In nucleotides, the CDR3 is TGTGCCAGCAGTTTCTGGGCGGGAGGTGGGACCGGGGAGCTGTTTTTT.

This chain links TRBV29-1 with TRBJ2-6; TRBD2 is a possible D gene (6 bases). V dropped 4 bases and J dropped 9 bases, with 19 bases sitting between them. Germline V gene sequence: CDR1 SQVTM, CDR2 ANQGSEA. The CDR3 extends over 15 amino acids. The CDR3 DNA is TGCAGCGTTGGAGGCGGGCTGCCGGAGGGCAACGTCCTGACTTTC. This codes for CSVGGGLPEGNVLTF.

The V call is TRBV28, the J call TRBJ2-7; no clear D. The germline V gene has CDR1 MDHEN and CDR2 SYDVKM. The germline V and J ends were trimmed by 7 bases and 6 bases, with 10 bases remaining between them. The CDR3 totals 11 residues. CDR3 in amino acids: CASTSATEQYF. The CDR3 nucleotides are TGTGCCAGCACCTCAGCCACCGAGCAGTACTTC.

This chain links TRBV19 with TRBJ2-2; no definite D call. Trimming stripped 5 bases from V and 7 bases from J, with 11 bases between. The CDR3 runs to 13 residues. Germline CDR1 reads LNHDA; CDR2 reads SQIVND (reference sequence). The CDR3 coding sequence is TGTGCCAGTAGTCGACAATTCATCGGGGAGCTGTTTTTT. Residues: CASSRQFIGELFF.

The genes are TRBV4-1 and TRBJ1-6; maybe TRBD1 (5 bases). Per the germline V gene, CDR1 is MGHRA and CDR2 is YSYEKL. The CDR3 sequence is 16 residues long. Trimming removed 4 bases from V and 5 bases from J, with 15 bases in between. CDR3 in amino acids: CASSPQQGNNNSPLHF. The CDR3 nucleotides read TGCGCCAGCAGCCCCCAGCAGGGCAATAATAATTCACCCCTCCACTTT.

CDR3 residues: CAISGGGSPQEYGYTF. DNA of the CDR3: TGTGCCATCAGTGGGGGTGGAAGCCCGCAAGAATATGGCTACACCTTC. The V gene is TRBV10-3, the J gene TRBJ1-2; D is ambiguous. The CDR3 length is 16 residues. Germline CDR1 reads ENHRY; CDR2 reads SYGVKD. V was cut by 4 bases and J by 5 bases, with 20 bases left in between.